The 28 T cell receptor beta chains presented below share a single source sample, sequenced in a study of cytomegalovirus exposure and HLA in healthy donors. With 60 Vbeta and 13 Jbeta primers, the PCR was carried out. Data came from immunoSEQ multiplex PCR; TCRdb stores just in-frame clones and leaves some out. The sample has about 67,000 clones; 65% to 70% are singletons. Sequenced input: PBMCs. These receptors came from a woman in her twenties or thirties in good health and CMV-seronegative.

The CDR3 region is CASSLTQRGTDTQYF. The CDR3 DNA follows: TGCGCCAGCAGCTTGACCCAGCGGGGCACAGATACGCAGTATTTT. The V call is TRBV5-1, the J call TRBJ2-3, with D perhaps matching TRBD2 (6 bases). The germline gives CDR1 SGHRS, CDR2 YFSETQ. This CDR3 region has 15 residues. V was trimmed by 1 base and J by 1 base, leaving 10 bases between them.

This clone was counted once. The chain recombines TRBV7-9 with TRBJ2-7, with 7 bases identical to TRBD1. The CDR3 is made up of 14 amino acids. V was clipped by 3 bases and J by 7 bases; unmatched bases: 9. Germline values: CDR1 SEHNR, CDR2 FQNEAQ (reference sequence). In DNA form, the CDR3 reads TGTGCCAGCAGCTTCAATAGGGGGCGGCGGGAGCAGTACTTC. This translates into CASSFNRGRREQYF.

This clone was counted only a few times. J is TRBJ2-7 and V is TRBV10-2; 8 bases map to TRBD1. Trimming took 6 bases from V and 0 from J; bases not matched to a gene: 4. Germline V gene data show CDR1 as WSHSY and CDR2 as SAAADI. The CDR3 spans 14 residues. CDR3 amino acids: CASRPTGASYEQYF. The CDR3, as DNA: TGCGCCAGCAGACCGACAGGGGCCTCCTACGAGCAGTACTTC.

About this clone itself: Compared with germline, one end of the junction differs, possibly owing to a read error. The rearrangement joins TRBV4-2 to TRBJ2-2; 8 nucleotides match TRBD2. This CDR3 has 15 residues. The germline V gene has CDR1 LGHNA and CDR2 YNFKEQ. In DNA, the CDR3 is TGTGCCAGCGGCCACGGGACTAGGGACACCGGGGAGCTGTTTTTT. This translates into CASGHGTRDTGELFF.

This clone appeared a few times. This chain joins TRBV18 and TRBJ2-2, with D possibly matching TRBD1 (6 bases). This CDR3 has 15 residues. Per germline, CDR1 KGHSH and CDR2 LQKENI. Trimming left V 1 base short and J 3 bases short, with 9 bases between. CDR3 region: CASSPRKGDTGELFF. The CDR3 DNA reads as TGTGCCAGCTCACCACGCAAGGGGGACACCGGGGAGCTGTTTTTT.

This clone was counted once. The genes are TRBV29-1 and TRBJ2-2; 9 nucleotides align to TRBD2. Per germline, CDR1 SQVTM and CDR2 ANQGSEA. This CDR3 is 14 amino acids long. The junction had 7 bases not matched to a gene; V was cut back by 6 bases and J by 5 bases. This chain's CDR3 is CSVVGAGGTGELFF. In DNA, the CDR3 is TGCAGCGTGGTGGGGGCGGGAGGGACCGGGGAGCTGTTTTTT.

The chain joins TRBV4-1 to TRBJ1-4, with TRBD1 matching 9 bases. Looked up from germline, CDR1 is MGHRA and CDR2 is YSYEKL. CDR3 length equals 16 residues. Germline trimming cut 1 base from V and 8 bases from J; bases unmatched to any gene: 8. Here the CDR3 DNA reads TGCGCCAGCAGCCAAGTCGGGACAGGGTTCGAAGAAAAACTGTTTTTT. Its translation: CASSQVGTGFEEKLFF.

This clone has just one count. J is TRBJ2-3 and V is TRBV6-5; TRBD1 is a possible D gene (5 bases). CDR1 is MNHEY and CDR2 is SVGAGI in the germline V gene. V lost 7 bases, J lost 0 bases, and 11 bases lay in between. CDR3 length equals 14 residues. This chain's CDR3 is CASIDSSSTDTQYF. The CDR3 DNA follows: TGTGCCAGCATAGACAGTTCAAGCACAGATACGCAGTATTTT.

The rearrangement uses TRBV15 and TRBJ2-3, with D unresolved. The germline CDR1 and CDR2 sequences are LNHNV and YYDKDF (reference sequence). Deletions cut 0 bases from V and 5 bases from J, with 12 bases between. This CDR3 spans 15 amino acids. For the CDR3, the DNA is TGTGCCACCAGCAGAGATTCGTTGGCAAGAGATACGCAGTATTTT. This translates into CATSRDSLARDTQYF.

This chain joins TRBV4-1 and TRBJ1-4, with D tentatively TRBD1 (6 bases). CDR1 and CDR2 from the germline V gene are MGHRA and YSYEKL. The CDR3 length is 16 residues. Trimming removed 4 bases from V and 3 bases from J, with 15 bases in between. CDR3 protein: CASSRTTGKANEKLFF. The CDR3 nucleotides are TGCGCCAGCAGCCGGACAACAGGGAAGGCTAATGAAAAACTGTTTTTT.

The V call is TRBV5-4, the J call TRBJ2-7; TRBD2 might be the D (5 bases). Germline V lookup: CDR1 SGHNT, CDR2 YYREEE (reference sequence). This CDR3 spans 19 amino acids. V was pared by 0 bases and J by 0 bases, with 22 bases between. CDR3 sequence: CASSLGWHRSAWSSYEQYF. The CDR3 bases are TGTGCCAGCAGCTTGGGGTGGCACCGTAGCGCCTGGAGCTCCTACGAGCAGTACTTC. The variable domain in full, with the rest retrieved from reference TRBV5-4 and TRBJ2-7, is ETGVTQSPTHLIKTRGQQVTLRCSSQSGHNTVSWYQQALGQGPQFIFQYYREEENGRGNFPPRFSGLQFPNYSSELNVNALELDDSALYLCASSLGWHRSAWSSYEQYFGPGTRLTVT.

This rearrangement joins TRBV19 to TRBJ1-2; no reliable D call. Germline loops: CDR1 LNHDA, CDR2 SQIVND (reference sequence). CDR3 length: 15 amino acids. Trimming pared 5 bases from V and 5 bases from J, leaving 18 bases between. The DNA for the CDR3 is TGTGCCAGTAGTCCAGCCCGGGGAGTTCAGTATGGCTACACCTTC. Protein product: CASSPARGVQYGYTF.

The gene calls are TRBV5-6 and TRBJ1-5; D gene uncertain. The CDR3 loop spans 14 amino acids. Germline V CDR1 and CDR2: SGHDT, YYEEEE. V was cut by 3 bases and J by 7 bases, with 14 bases left in between. The CDR3, as DNA: TGTGCCAGCAGCTCGTGGGCCTCGAGACAGCCCCAGCATTTT. Its protein is CASSSWASRQPQHF. Complete variable domain (other parts from reference TRBV5-6 and TRBJ1-5): DAGVTQSPTHLIKTRGQQVTLRCSPKSGHDTVSWYQQALGQGPQFIFQYYEEEERQRGNFPDRFSGHQFPNYSSELNVNALLLGDSALYLCASSSWASRQPQHFGDGTRLSIL.

The V and J genes are TRBV6-6 and TRBJ2-7; D possibly corresponds to TRBD2 (6 bases). Germline CDR1 and CDR2: MNHNY and SVGAGI (reference sequence). This CDR3 spans 14 amino acids. V shed 0 bases and J shed 3 bases, with 9 bases lying between them. The CDR3 protein is CASSYSGGGYEQYF. CDR3 sequence (DNA): TGTGCCAGCAGTTACTCGGGGGGTGGCTACGAGCAGTACTTC.

This chain uses TRBV30 with TRBJ1-6; 7 bases line up with TRBD1. This CDR3 has 13 amino acids. CDR1 and CDR2 from the germline V gene are GTSNPN and SVGIG (reference sequence). Trimming took 4 bases from V and 5 from J; bases not matched to a gene: 2. This CDR3 is CAWTGTDNSPLHF. The CDR3 nucleotides read TGTGCCTGGACGGGGACAGATAATTCACCCCTCCACTTT.

The V gene is TRBV10-3, the J gene TRBJ2-7, with 8 bases lining up with TRBD1. The CDR3 is 14 amino acids. Germline V gene data show CDR1 as ENHRY and CDR2 as SYGVKD. After removal of 8 bases from V and 2 bases from J, the junction contained 8 bases not matched to a gene. The CDR3 loop reads CAIGLGTGPYEQYF. The CDR3 nucleotides read TGTGCCATCGGGCTCGGGACAGGCCCCTACGAGCAGTACTTC.

The chain is built from TRBV5-5 and TRBJ1-1; 7 bases are shared with TRBD1. This CDR3 comprises 13 residues. The V gene's germline CDR1 is SGHKS and CDR2 YYEKEE (reference sequence). J was trimmed by 5 bases and V by 4 bases; bases with no gene match: 5. Here the CDR3 DNA reads TGTGCCAGCAGCACGACAGGGCGGACTGAAGCTTTCTTT. This gives the protein CASSTTGRTEAFF.

J is TRBJ1-3 and V is TRBV19; D gene ambiguous. V lost 4 bases, J lost 2 bases, and 15 bases lay in between. The V gene's germline CDR1 is LNHDA and CDR2 SQIVND (reference sequence). The CDR3 totals 16 residues. Here the CDR3 reads CASSTRRGGTGNTIYF. The CDR3, as DNA: TGTGCCAGTAGTACCCGACGAGGAGGCACTGGAAACACCATATATTTT.

CDR3 nucleotides: TGTGCCACCTGCCCAGACGCGGGAGGGTACGAGCAGTACTTC. Protein: CATCPDAGGYEQYF. V gene TRBV5-4 combines with J gene TRBJ2-7, with 9 bases matching TRBD2. V lost 9 bases, J lost 4 bases, and 11 bases stayed unmatched. This CDR3 spans 14 amino acids. Germline CDR1 SGHNT, CDR2 YYREEE (reference sequence).

This clone is a singleton in its sample. The CDR3: CASSPRLLAGGSETQYF. CDR3 nucleotides: TGTGCCAGCTCACCACGTCTACTAGCGGGGGGGTCAGAGACCCAGTACTTC. The chain joins TRBV18 to TRBJ2-5; 13 bases fit TRBD2. Unmatched junction bases numbered 6, after V lost 1 base and J lost 4 bases. The CDR3 sequence is 17 residues long. Germline V CDR1 and CDR2: KGHSH, LQKENI.

The V call is TRBV12-5, the J call TRBJ1-1; 7 bases are shared with TRBD1. The V gene's germline CDR1 is LGHNT and CDR2 FRNRAP. V shed 2 bases and J 1 base; nucleotides not matched to a gene: 7. The CDR3 is 16 residues long. In nucleotides, the CDR3 is TGTGCTAGTGGTTTGTCCAGGGGACAGCCGAACACTGAAGCTTTCTTT. Residues: CASGLSRGQPNTEAFF.

This chain uses TRBV5-1 with TRBJ2-2; TRBD2 agrees at 10 bases. V shed 4 bases and J 6 bases; nucleotides not matched to a gene: 6. The CDR3 runs 15 residues. CDR1 and CDR2 from the germline V gene are SGHRS and YFSETQ. Here the CDR3 DNA reads TGCGCCAGCAGCCCTACTAGCGGGGTCGCCGGGGAGCTGTTTTTT. It codes for CASSPTSGVAGELFF.

The chain carries TRBV2 and TRBJ1-2, with TRBD1 identical over 10 bases. The V gene end was trimmed by 7 bases and the J gene end by 2 bases; junction bases not matched to a gene: 1. This CDR3 region has 13 residues. Germline V gene lookup returns CDR1 SNHLY and CDR2 FYNNEI. Here the CDR3 reads CASKGQGNYGYTF. CDR3 coding DNA: TGTGCCAGCAAGGGACAGGGGAACTATGGCTACACCTTC.

This chain connects TRBV30 to TRBJ1-2; possible D gene TRBD1, 6 bases. The CDR3 spans 12 residues. V lost 4 bases, J lost 3 bases, and 9 bases lay in between. Germline V gives CDR1 GTSNPN, CDR2 SVGIG (reference sequence). CDR3 sequence reads: CAWTTGYYGYTF. The CDR3 DNA reads as TGTGCCTGGACGACAGGATACTATGGCTACACCTTC. The whole variable domain, filled in from reference TRBV30 and TRBJ1-2, reads SQTIHQWPATLVQPVGSPLSLECTVEGTSNPNLYWYRQAAGRGLQLLFYSVGIGQISSEVPQNLSASRPQDRQFILSSKKLLLSDSGFYLCAWTTGYYGYTFGSGTRLTVV.

The chain uses TRBV6-6 and TRBJ2-7, with D maybe TRBD1 (6 bases). In germline, CDR1 is MNHNY, CDR2 SVGAGI (reference sequence). The CDR3 consists of 14 residues. Trimming removed 2 bases at V and 3 bases at J, with 11 bases between. The CDR3 DNA reads TGTGCCAGCAGTTACCAAGGGGGAAACTACGAGCAGTACTTC. It encodes CASSYQGGNYEQYF.

Notes on this clone: Sequence at one end of the junction differs from germline and may be a read error. The chain carries TRBV10-3 and TRBJ2-2, with TRBD1 as a possible D gene (6 bases). This CDR3 is 15 amino acids long. Per germline, CDR1 ENHRY and CDR2 SYGVKD. The CDR3: CAISETGLAAGELYF. CDR3 DNA: TGTGCCATCAGTGAGACAGGGTTGGCGGCCGGGGAGCTGTATTTT.

The chain has TRBV30 and TRBJ2-7; 7 bases map to TRBD1. The CDR3 extends over 15 amino acids. V shed 1 base and J 4 bases; nucleotides not matched to a gene: 10. Germline CDR1 reads GTSNPN; CDR2 reads SVGIG (reference sequence). CDR3 bases: TGTGCCTGGAGTGCGGGGACAGTTGTTATATACGAGCAGTACTTC. It translates to CAWSAGTVVIYEQYF.

V is TRBV10-3 and J is TRBJ2-5, with 9 bases fitting TRBD2. The CDR3 covers 15 residues. Germline CDR1 is ENHRY and CDR2 is SYGVKD. The ends lost 2 bases at V and 4 bases at J; junction bases unmatched: 5. Here the CDR3 DNA reads TGTGCCATCAGTGAGCAGCGGGGGGTAGGAGAGACCCAGTACTTC. It specifies CAISEQRGVGETQYF.